Sequencing of this TCR beta chain was carried out in a study of T cells in women clearing cervical HPV infection. Method: immunoSEQ multiplex PCR; TCRdb's copy keeps in-frame clones and lacks some. This listing includes about 8,400 clones. All donors had a single incident cervical HPV16 infection, not prevalent. Study conclusions and caveats: Effector/memory and HPV-specific T cells were not isolated, and association timing is unknown. T-cell numbers per sample were unknown and may explain richness differences.

With regard to this clone: Its specificity is unknown. Germline is not matched at one junction end, which may reflect a read error.

The TCR originated in a woman between 18 and 70 years old with a cervical HPV16 infection that either progressed to CIN3+ or cleared (not recorded which). The specimen sequenced was blood buffy coat.

Partial CDR3 DNA: TGTGCTAGCAGCGCCTACCCTGGGCGGGTTGGGACAGATACG. Translation gives CASSAYPGRVGTDT. The whole CDR3 protein is CASSAYPGRVGTDTQYF. The chain has TRBV7-7 and TRBJ2-3; D may be TRBD2 (5 bases). The read terminates 3 residues before the CDR3 end, so the remaining end is supplied by the germline J gene. CDR1 is SSHAT and CDR2 is FNYEAQ in the germline V gene (reference sequence). This CDR3 has 17 amino acids.